This T cell receptor beta chain came from a study of T cell responses to AZD1222 COVID-19 vaccine. Study-level background: Researchers grouped second doses given at about 4 or about 12 weeks into one pool.

Measured with immunoSEQ multiplex PCR; TCRdb has only the in-frame clones, and not every one. The sample lists 120,000 or so clones, 88% occurring once. In germline, CDR1 is SNHLY, CDR2 FYNNEI. This CDR3 spans 16 amino acids. Study results and limitations: Donors were chiefly white British, with a greater number of females, and clonal diversity was perhaps underestimated. Two AZD1222 administrations were followed by greater Spike-specific TCR breadth and depth. Of the AZD1222 recipients, only five to seven were seropositive at baseline.

A remark on this clone: What it recognizes is unknown. Relative to the germline gene, one junction end is altered; a read error may explain this.

The input for sequencing was peripheral blood, taken on day 0 of AZD1222 vaccination. This sequence was found in an adult in good health. The chain carries TRBV2 and TRBJ1-1; a weak D match, TRBD1 (5 bases). The CDR3 here is CASTGETGLPNSEAFF. In DNA form, the CDR3 reads TGTGCCAGCACCGGAGAGACGGGACTCCCGAACAGTGAAGCTTTCTTT.